The 19 T cell receptor beta chains below were found in one sample sequenced in a study of T-cell memory formation after mild COVID-19. MiXCR, applied by TCRdb to the 5' RACE reads, yields one record per CDR3 protein. The sample lists around 320,000 distinct CDR3 sequences, roughly an eighth seen once, with 21% in the top ten. Sample: PBMCs or a T cell subset sorted from them (not recorded which). The origin of the receptors is a man in his late teens or twenties who had mild COVID-19 (a few samples of this study predate the infection). Cell type and time point are not known.

This sequence joins TRBV20-1 and TRBJ1-5; D possibly corresponds to TRBD1 (5 bases). The CDR3 runs 15 residues. Trimming pared 0 bases from V and 9 bases from J, leaving 18 bases between. Germline loops: CDR1 DFQATT, CDR2 SNEGSKA (reference sequence). The CDR3 here is CSARDGGRGAPPQHF. For the CDR3, the DNA is TGCAGTGCTAGAGATGGAGGACGAGGGGCTCCGCCCCAGCATTTT.

The chain carries TRBV6-1 and TRBJ1-5, with TRBD1 identical over 8 bases. The CDR3 sequence is 16 residues long. The junction had 7 bases not matched to a gene; V was cut back by 4 bases and J by 2 bases. The germline V gene encodes CDR1 MNHNS and CDR2 SASEGT. CDR3 in amino acids: CASSATGEVGNQPQHF. In DNA form, the CDR3 reads TGTGCCAGCAGTGCGACAGGGGAGGTTGGCAATCAGCCCCAGCATTTT.

This clonotype has ten or more counts. The J gene is TRBJ2-1, the V gene TRBV20-1, with D perhaps given as TRBD1 or TRBD2 (5 bases each). The germline V gene encodes CDR1 DFQATT and CDR2 SNEGSKA (reference sequence). Between the trimmed V and J ends, which lost 5 bases and 0 bases, there was a span of 17 bases. The CDR3 is made up of 16 amino acids. The DNA of the CDR3 is TGCAGTGCTCTCAATCGGGACCCCAGCTCCTACAATGAGCAGTTCTTC. It is translated as CSALNRDPSSYNEQFF.

The genes are TRBV6-5 and TRBJ1-2, with unresolved D. Germline CDR1 reads MNHEY; CDR2 reads SVGAGI. The CDR3 extends over 12 amino acids. Trimming pared 8 bases from V and 8 bases from J, leaving 15 bases between. The CDR3 sequence: CASSSPSQGYTF. The CDR3 nucleotides are TGTGCCAGCTCTTCCCCTAGTCAGGGCTACACCTTC.

This clonotype was seen only a few times. The chain recombines TRBV7-6 with TRBJ2-7; 9 nucleotides match TRBD2. The junction had 4 bases not matched to a gene; V was cut back by 1 base and J by 6 bases. The germline V gene has CDR1 SGHVS and CDR2 FNYEAQ. CDR3 length: 14 amino acids. The CDR3 DNA reads TGTGCCAGCAGCTTAGAAGCGGGGGGTATCGAGCAGTACGTC. This codes for CASSLEAGGIEQYV.

The CDR3 region has the DNA TGTGCCAGCAGCTACGGGACTACAGCAGATACGCAGTATTTT. This sequence encodes CASSYGTTADTQYF. The chain joins TRBV5-6 to TRBJ2-3, with 7 nucleotides matching TRBD2. Germline CDR1 is SGHDT and CDR2 is YYEEEE. The CDR3 runs to 14 residues. The junction had 5 bases not matched to a gene; V was cut back by 3 bases and J by 4 bases.

This clonotype has only a few counts. The chain carries TRBV11-2 and TRBJ2-1; 8 bases fit TRBD2. The CDR3 length is 12 residues. The germline CDR1 and CDR2 sequences are SGHAT and FQNNGV. V was pared by 5 bases and J by 8 bases, with 2 bases of the junction left unmatched. Here the CDR3 DNA reads TGTGCCAGCAGCCCGGGGGGGCATGAGCAGTTCTTC. Translating gives CASSPGGHEQFF.

V gene TRBV6-5 combines with J gene TRBJ2-7; unclear D gene. The CDR3 runs 17 residues. V shed 0 bases and J shed 2 bases, with 17 bases lying between them. From germline, CDR1 is MNHEY and CDR2 SVGAGI. DNA for the CDR3: TGTGCCAGCAGTTACTCTGTCGGCAGATCACGTCCCTACGAGCAGTACTTC. Amino acids: CASSYSVGRSRPYEQYF.

This chain joins TRBV7-2 and TRBJ2-1; 10 bases map to TRBD2. The CDR3 is 17 amino acids. Germline V lookup: CDR1 SGHTA, CDR2 FQGNSA. J was trimmed by 3 bases and V by 2 bases; bases with no gene match: 7. The CDR3 coding sequence is TGTGCCAGCAGCTTAACCGGGAGGACTAGCGGCTACAATGAGCAGTTCTTC. Residues: CASSLTGRTSGYNEQFF.

Ten or more counts support this clonotype. DNA of the CDR3: TGTGCCAGCAGTGAAGCGATCGGTAGCGGGGAAGAGACCCAGTACTTC. Amino acids: CASSEAIGSGEETQYF. The rearrangement uses TRBV6-1 and TRBJ2-5; 8 positions agree with TRBD2. This CDR3 spans 16 amino acids. Unmatched junction bases numbered 6, after V lost 0 bases and J lost 3 bases. The germline V gene encodes CDR1 MNHNS and CDR2 SASEGT.

The rearrangement joins TRBV20-1 to TRBJ2-1; 8 bases match TRBD2. V dropped 2 bases and J dropped 4; count of bases not matched to a gene: 4. The CDR3 sequence is 14 residues long. The germline gives CDR1 DFQATT, CDR2 SNEGSKA (reference sequence). CDR3 sequence (DNA): TGCAGTGCTAGACGAGCGGGGGAATACAATGAGCAGTTCTTC. It encodes CSARRAGEYNEQFF.

The chain has TRBV9 and TRBJ2-4, with 8 bases that match TRBD2. Unmatched junction bases numbered 4, after V lost 4 bases and J lost 7 bases. The CDR3 covers 13 residues. Germline V gene lookup returns CDR1 SGDLS and CDR2 YYNGEE. CDR3 coding DNA: TGTGCCAGCAGCCCATCGGGGGGGAACATTCAGTACTTC. It specifies CASSPSGGNIQYF.

The chain carries TRBV7-9 and TRBJ1-2, with unresolved D. This CDR3 spans 12 amino acids. The V and J ends lost 4 bases and 7 bases respectively, with 10 bases between them. Germline CDR1 is SEHNR and CDR2 is FQNEAQ (reference sequence). The CDR3 is CASSWRGSGYTF. DNA of the CDR3: TGTGCCAGCAGCTGGCGTGGAAGTGGCTACACCTTC.

This chain connects TRBV3-1 to TRBJ1-1, with TRBD1 as a possible D gene (6 bases). Trimming took 4 bases from V and 0 from J, leaving 12 bases between them. The CDR3 loop spans 15 amino acids. The germline gives CDR1 LGHDT, CDR2 YNNKEL (reference sequence). CDR3 protein: CASSPRGALNTEAFF. CDR3 in DNA: TGTGCCAGCAGCCCACGGGGGGCCTTGAACACTGAAGCTTTCTTT.

This chain connects TRBV6-5 to TRBJ1-2; D call uncertain. This CDR3 is 15 amino acids long. With 0 bases removed from V and 5 bases from J, the gap between germline ends came to 13 bases. Per germline, CDR1 MNHEY and CDR2 SVGAGI. The CDR3 nucleotides are TGTGCCAGCAGTTACTCAGAGGCAGCCTCGTATGGCTACACCTTC. Its protein product is CASSYSEAASYGYTF.

V gene TRBV27 combines with J gene TRBJ1-1; TRBD1 aligns across 7 bases. This CDR3 is 14 amino acids long. Trimming took 4 bases from V and 7 from J; bases not matched to a gene: 9. Germline assignment: CDR1 MNHEY and CDR2 SMNVEV (reference sequence). The CDR3 here is CASSSLDRVGEAFF. The CDR3 nucleotides are TGTGCCAGCAGTTCCCTCGACAGGGTAGGTGAAGCTTTCTTT.

The V gene is TRBV9, the J gene TRBJ2-3, with 10 bases identical to TRBD2. Germline V gives CDR1 SGDLS, CDR2 YYNGEE. V was clipped by 0 bases and J by 4 bases; unmatched bases: 2. The CDR3 has 15 residues. The CDR3 DNA is TGTGCCAGCAGCGTAGCTACTAGCGGGGCAGATACGCAGTATTTT. This gives the protein CASSVATSGADTQYF.

This clonotype came up a few times. Here the CDR3 reads CASSQESKGDNQPQHF. The CDR3 DNA reads as TGTGCCAGCAGCCAAGAATCGAAAGGAGACAATCAGCCCCAGCATTTT. The rearrangement links TRBV4-2 to TRBJ1-5, with D unresolved. This CDR3 spans 16 amino acids. V lost 0 bases and J 3 bases, leaving 12 bases between the germline ends. The germline V gene encodes CDR1 LGHNA and CDR2 YNFKEQ.

This clonotype was counted only a few times. The chain uses TRBV5-1 and TRBJ2-7; a weak D match, TRBD1 (6 bases). With 4 bases removed from V and 4 bases from J, the gap between germline ends came to 9 bases. The CDR3 is 12 residues long. Germline assignment: CDR1 SGHRS and CDR2 YFSETQ. CDR3 DNA sequence: TGCGCCAGCAGCAAGGACAGATACGAGCAGTACTTC. It specifies CASSKDRYEQYF. Variable domain in full (rest from reference TRBV5-1 and TRBJ2-7): KAGVTQTPRYLIKTRGQQVTLSCSPISGHRSVSWYQQTPGQGLQFLFEYFSETQRNKGNFPGRFSGRQFSNSRSEMNVSTLELGDSALYLCASSKDRYEQYFGPGTRLTVT.